This T cell receptor (beta chain) was captured in a study of shared clonotypes between healthy human individuals. Turning to the study itself: Each donor had three CD4 naive, three CD4 memory, two CD8 naive and one CD8 memory plate. Findings and caveats of the study: Clonotypes that were shared across a handful of donors made up approximately 5.1% of naive CD4 clonotypes.

In the source study's methods: In the immunoSEQ data, sequences were junction-only and lacked quality scores, so filtering differed. Repertoires were generated with immunoSEQ multiplex PCR, while TCRdb's copy carries only in-frame clones and drops some. V, J and clone size were drawn from that table, and D and trimming were deduced from the DNA. The table shows roughly 2.1 million clones, with about 92% occurring only once. Naive CD8 populations comprised CD45RO-negative cells positively selected for CCR7, excluding terminally differentiated effector memory CD45RA+ cells. A remark on this clone: The antigen is not known.

V gave up 0 bases and J gave up 6 bases, with 12 bases separating them. The CDR3 sequence is 13 residues long. Looked up from germline, CDR1 is GTSNPN and CDR2 is SVGIG (reference sequence). The clonotype originates from a man aged 18 to 35 in good health. Some clones in this sample may be carry-over from other donors' samples. Source material: naive CD8+ T cells from PBMCs. The V and J genes are TRBV30 and TRBJ2-7, with D unclear. In nucleotides, the CDR3 is TGTGCCTGGAGTGTAAGTACAGCAGCCGAGCAGTACTTC. Translated: CAWSVSTAAEQYF.